This TCR beta chain appears in the sequencing data of a study of blood T cell repertoires in COVID-19. Study-wide background: Collection of acute and convalescent COVID-19 samples took place in the United States, Italy and Spain. From T cells, B-cell-depleted T cells, or PBMCs came the material, which was cDNA or gDNA.

Trimming took 3 bases from V and 4 from J; bases not matched to a gene: 7. Germline CDR1 LNHDA, CDR2 SQIVND (reference sequence). This CDR3 is 16 amino acids long. Original processing notes: Nucleated cell counts were estimated from reference gene primer amplification. The data were produced by immunoSEQ multiplex PCR, yet TCRdb's version contains in-frame clones alone and is incomplete. V and J calls and clone size come straight from that table; D and trimming were deduced from the DNA. The top ten clones hold over 1% of a sample with about 230,000 clones, approximately 86% of them seen once. The rearrangement links TRBV19 to TRBJ2-7; 12 bases are a match to TRBD2. What was sequenced was peripheral blood. The TCR originated in a woman aged 25 to 39 with COVID-19, enrolled during active disease. CDR3 in amino acids: CASSMTSGRPSYEQYF. The CDR3 DNA reads TGTGCCAGTAGTATGACTAGCGGGAGACCATCTTACGAGCAGTACTTC.